This is a list of T cell receptor beta chains from one sample in a study of T cell repertoires in cytomegalovirus infection. MiXCR was run by TCRdb on the reads, yielding one entry per CDR3 protein. The data contain approximately 990,000 distinct CDR3 sequences, roughly 31% of them singletons. Their antigens are not known. The sample here was cultured CD8+ T cells from PBMCs, taken from culture after CMV antigen stimulation. Receptor source: a human donor in good health (CMV status not recorded). Some clones in this sample may be carry-over from other donors' samples. Both conserved end residues are part of each CDR3.

cdr3_aa,v_call,j_call
CASSPRETESTDTQYF,TRBV7-9,TRBJ2-3
CASSPRTGGNTGELFF,TRBV11-3,TRBJ2-2
CSARLGLEAFF,TRBV20-1,TRBJ1-1
CASSLELATETQYF,TRBV7-2,TRBJ2-5
CASSLGPRGRGEGAFF,TRBV7-9,TRBJ1-1
CASSWTASYNEQFF,TRBV6-1,TRBJ2-1
CASSPSGRDTEAFF,TRBV19,TRBJ1-1
CASSINVNTGELFF,TRBV19,TRBJ2-2
CASGRMVSGANVLTF,TRBV6-1,TRBJ2-6
CASSLDLTAGTVYGYTF,TRBV11-2,TRBJ1-2
CASSHNEGPDTQYF,TRBV14,TRBJ2-3
CASGLTPGGPLYNEQFF,TRBV12-5,TRBJ2-1
CASSLEFSSEAFF,TRBV7-4,TRBJ1-1
CASSLVDLNNSPLHF,TRBV7-6,TRBJ1-6
CASSHRQGDEKLFF,TRBV4-1,TRBJ1-4
CASTNPRTRTGELFF,TRBV2,TRBJ2-2
CASRPGTPGSYNSPLHF,TRBV7-6,TRBJ1-6
CASSPGTGDHGYTF,TRBV7-6,TRBJ1-2
CASRINGVEAFF,TRBV12-3/TRBV12-4,TRBJ1-1
CASSSRGGPTPWTQYF,TRBV11-2,TRBJ2-5
CASSQEDREYTEAFF,TRBV14,TRBJ1-1
CASSSAGTPHQEQFF,TRBV7-9,TRBJ2-1
CASSLRSRTEYSGNTIYF,TRBV5-1,TRBJ1-3
CAINEYSYNEQFF,TRBV10-3,TRBJ2-1
CASSPLDRGTSGANVLTF,TRBV6-6,TRBJ2-6
CASSPEQGAGQPQHF,TRBV19,TRBJ1-5
CASRAGVSDYGYTF,TRBV27,TRBJ1-2
CASSFGQINEKLFF,TRBV5-4,TRBJ1-4
CASSYSGQDQYF,TRBV6-2/TRBV6-3,TRBJ2-5
CATGLLREQYF,TRBV6-5,TRBJ2-7
CASSQDEGTGSNEQFF,TRBV4-1,TRBJ2-1
CSASRRQGAYEQYF,TRBV20-1,TRBJ2-7
CASSQFRKNANTGELFF,TRBV4-1,TRBJ2-2
CASSQYTGSTNEKLFF,TRBV5-5,TRBJ1-4
CASSLYLAGEDTQYF,TRBV28,TRBJ2-3
CASSQEEGPEAFF,TRBV4-2,TRBJ1-1
CAAGGQGLNYGYTF,TRBV10-2,TRBJ1-2
CASSHLNQEDEQFF,TRBV4-2,TRBJ2-1
CASSLEDFYGYTF,TRBV5-8,TRBJ1-2
CASSLLGLGRETQYF,TRBV7-6,TRBJ2-5
CASSFDLRQNYGYTF,TRBV7-9,TRBJ1-2
CASSQDDLYSGNTGELFF,TRBV4-3,TRBJ2-2
CASRISGGLGETQYF,TRBV6-8,TRBJ2-5
CASHDRYSGASVLTF,TRBV6-5,TRBJ2-6
CVSNGATLSGNTIYF,TRBV12-3/TRBV12-4,TRBJ1-3
CASSDWGQKNAYEQYF,TRBV2,TRBJ2-7
CASSNPLRTGYEQYF,TRBV19,TRBJ2-7
CASSQPLGGSPYEQYF,TRBV4-2,TRBJ2-7
CASSWRQITGELFF,TRBV5-8,TRBJ2-2
CASSSPTEQFF,TRBV5-4,TRBJ2-1
CASRTTGWLETQYF,TRBV12-3/TRBV12-4,TRBJ2-5